These 10 T cell receptor beta chains were sequenced from one sample in a study of siplizumab effects on memory and regulatory T cells. Kept together in coculture, the mixed lymphocyte reaction cells spent less than 7 days at 37°C. No antigen is known for these receptors. The method was immunoSEQ multiplex PCR; TCRdb's version includes in-frame clones alone and lacks a portion of them. The sample records approximately 10,000 clones, almost 40% being singletons. The sample was CFSE-low (dividing) CD4+ T cells sorted from an allogeneic mixed lymphocyte reaction. These receptors were collected from a human donor in good health; the cells came from an allogeneic mixed lymphocyte reaction.

This clone was picked up a small number of times. The CDR3 region is CASSRLGGMSSPLHF. The CDR3 DNA sequence: TGTGCCAGCTCACGTCTTGGGGGGATGAGTTCACCCCTCCACTTT. The V gene is TRBV18, the J gene TRBJ1-6; D might be TRBD1 (5 bases). The CDR3 is made up of 15 amino acids. Germline V gene sequence: CDR1 KGHSH, CDR2 LQKENI. The V gene lost 4 bases and the J gene lost 9 bases, with 16 bases spanning the gap. Full variable domain (outside the CDR3, taken from reference TRBV18 and TRBJ1-6): NAGVMQNPRHLVRRRGQEARLRCSPMKGHSHVYWYRQLPEEGLKFMVYLQKENIIDESGMPKERFSAEFPKEGPSILRIQQVVRGDSAAYFCASSRLGGMSSPLHFGNGTRLTVT.

By frequency in the sample, this clone is medium-sized (0.01 to 0.1%). The rearrangement links TRBV6-1 to TRBJ2-7; D call uncertain. V was trimmed by 1 base and J by 3 bases, leaving 13 bases between them. The CDR3 is 15 amino acids. Germline CDR1 and CDR2: MNHNS and SASEGT. The CDR3 reads CASSEGPNSHYEQYF. CDR3 nucleotide sequence: TGTGCCAGCAGTGAAGGACCAAATTCCCACTACGAGCAGTACTTC.

As to this clone: A read error is possible here, since a much larger clone lies one base away. Different DNA sequences within this sample yield the same CDR3. DNA for the CDR3: TGCGCCAGCAGCTCCCTGGGTGGGGGGCGAAGCGCCGGGGAGCTGTTTTTT. This codes for CASSSLGGGRSAGELFF. V usage is TRBV5-1 and J usage is TRBJ2-2; D could derive from TRBD1 or TRBD2 (6 bases each). This CDR3 spans 17 amino acids. V was clipped by 3 bases and J by 6 bases, with 21 bases between them. Germline V lookup: CDR1 SGHRS, CDR2 YFSETQ.

The CDR3 spells CASSPRGGTQYF. The CDR3 DNA reads as TGTGCCAGCAGCCCTCGTGGGGGTACGCAGTATTTT. The chain carries TRBV9 and TRBJ2-3, with D perhaps TRBD1 or TRBD2 (5 bases each). The CDR3 is 12 amino acids. Germline-derived CDR1 and CDR2 are SGDLS and YYNGEE. The germline V and J ends were trimmed by 4 bases and 8 bases, with 11 bases remaining between them.

The chain joins TRBV10-3 to TRBJ2-5, with D perhaps TRBD1 (5 bases). The germline CDR1 and CDR2 sequences are ENHRY and SYGVKD. The V end was cut by 10 bases, the J end by 3 bases, with 12 bases between. CDR3 length: 12 residues. The CDR3 sequence: CATAGIEETQYF. CDR3 DNA sequence: TGTGCCACCGCAGGGATAGAAGAGACCCAGTACTTC.

V and J are TRBV19 and TRBJ2-3; 8 bases agree with TRBD1. The trim removed 10 bases at V and 0 bases at J, leaving 3 bases unmatched. The CDR3 has 13 residues. CDR1 is LNHDA and CDR2 is SQIVND in the germline V gene (reference sequence). As DNA, the CDR3 is TGTGCCACTCGGGACAGGAGCACAGATACGCAGTATTTT. It yields the protein CATRDRSTDTQYF.

This clone is medium-sized by share. The chain recombines TRBV16 with TRBJ2-6; 7 bases fit TRBD1. This CDR3 contains 17 residues. The J segment lost 0 bases and the V segment lost 4 bases, leaving 6 bases of the junction unmatched. Germline V gives CDR1 KGHSY, CDR2 FQNENV. The CDR3 here is CASSPRQGPSGANVLTF. CDR3 coding DNA: TGTGCCAGCAGCCCTCGACAGGGCCCCTCTGGGGCCAACGTCCTGACTTTC.

The chain has TRBV7-6 and TRBJ1-2; D remains unclear. Trimming pared 5 bases from V and 4 bases from J, leaving 17 bases between. The germline V gene encodes CDR1 SGHVS and CDR2 FNYEAQ. The CDR3 is 15 amino acids. CDR3 DNA sequence: TGTGCCAGCAGCCCGAAGCATGAATCTCCCTATGGCTACACCTTC. Translation: CASSPKHESPYGYTF.

The rearrangement uses TRBV7-4 and TRBJ1-5; D unclear. V lost 5 bases and J 1 base, leaving 15 bases between the germline ends. Germline V lookup: CDR1 SGHVT, CDR2 SQSDAQ. CDR3 size: 16 residues. The CDR3 sequence is CASSINEGFSNQPQHF. The CDR3 DNA reads as TGTGCCAGCAGCATAAACGAGGGATTCAGCAATCAGCCCCAGCATTTT.

This chain joins TRBV18 and TRBJ2-5, with D perhaps given as TRBD1 or TRBD2 (5 bases each). The CDR3 is 17 residues long. CDR1 KGHSH and CDR2 LQKENI come from the germline V gene. Trimming removed 3 bases at V and 2 bases at J, with 19 bases between. The CDR3 nucleotides are TGTGCCAGCTCACCCGCGTTTTTTGGGGGTGGTCAAGAGACCCAGTACTTC. This translates into CASSPAFFGGGQETQYF.